The source of this T cell receptor beta chain is a study of spatial heterogeneity in lung cancer. Comment on this clonotype: What it binds is not known.

The time point here: sample taken at primary tumor resection. Unsorted whole RNA of tumor, nontumor lung or frozen PBMC was sequenced. Study-wide points: Counts of expanded intratumoral alpha and beta TCRs tracked tumor mutation counts.

The CDR3 has 14 residues. V lost 7 bases and J 4 bases, leaving 14 bases between the germline ends. CDR1 is MRHNA, CDR2 SNTAGT, per germline. TCRdb re-called the 5' RACE reads through MiXCR, storing one row per CDR3 protein. There are approximately 510 distinct CDR3 sequences in the sample; around 14% occur only once, and roughly 27% lies in the top ten. This chain uses TRBV6-4 with TRBJ2-1; no definite D call. Sequenced material: lung tumor tissue, taken at surgery. The sequence was collected from a female donor with early-stage non-small cell lung cancer. CDR3 in DNA: TGTGCCAGCAAGCAGCAGGCCCGTTACAATGAGCAGTTCTTC. This sequence encodes CASKQQARYNEQFF.